What follows is one TCR beta chain and its context. The antigen it binds to is not known. Base qualities were left out, and no much larger clone turns up one base away. This sample was taken from a study of immune evolution from preneoplasia to lung adenocarcinoma (dated by TCRdb to the early 2020s). Regarding the complete study: HLA loss of heterozygosity was observed in approximately 7%, 15% and 30% of AIS, MIA and ADC lesions, respectively, and was not observed in any AAH lesions. The study profiled immune contexture across lung adenocarcinoma precursors and invasive adenocarcinoma using immune gene expression, TCR sequencing and multiplex immunofluorescence. Resected precursor lesions (AAH, AIS, MIA) and invasive adenocarcinomas were compared against paired morphologically normal lung tissue. Sample size was determined by specimen availability and not by a prior power calculation. The immune data were integrated with whole exome sequencing and methylation data from the same cohort of nodules. In total, the cohort included 40 to 60 patients with pulmonary nodules, all of whom underwent surgical resection. The TCR sequencing data were obtained from some 50 patients. The study reported that fewer than 120 samples were used for TCR sequencing. POLYSOLVER was used to infer Class I HLA alleles from exome data, while LOHHLA was used to detect allele-specific HLA loss. The research as a whole found: Clonality was highest in normal lung, while later-stage lesions appeared to show lower clonality but higher T cell density and diversity. Normal lung had the highest top T cell clone frequencies, which appeared to decline progressively from AAH through AIS, MIA and invasive adenocarcinoma. Compared with EGFR-mutant or double wild-type lesions, KRAS-mutant nodules had the highest T cell clonality. Because all patients were from Japan and China, applicability to Western populations was uncertain. The findings rested on association rather than direct causation, and larger cohorts with long-term follow-up and longitudinal biopsies were considered necessary.

The CDR3 goes from the cysteine to the phenylalanine over 16 residues. Only the CDR3 region is kept as DNA, spanning 48 bases read in frame from base 1. V is shortened by 1 base, J by 4 bases, and the region joining them spans 14 bases. For CDR1 and CDR2, the germline V gene lists SGHRS and YFSETQ. The immunoSEQ hsTCRbeta Kit was used to sequence TCR beta CDR3 regions from DNA. In the source study's methods: The ImmunoSEQ Analyzer was used to analyse the TCR sequencing data. T cell clonality was calculated on productive rearrangements as 1 minus Pielou's evenness. To measure T cell diversity, the inverse Simpson index was applied to productive templates. T cell density was defined as TCR beta template counts normalized to usable DNA, with usable DNA estimated by amplification and sequencing of housekeeping genes. Two-sided Kruskal-Wallis tests were used to compare TCR metrics between histologic stages. The table comes from immuneACCESS by way of TCRdb, which keeps in-frame sequences with V and J called. Part of the clones is missing from these tables; in studies checked, under half for an unresolved V gene and the rest for unknown reasons. V, J and clone size derive from that table, while D and trimming were established from the DNA sequence. The sample table holds 35,000 to 40,000 clones, of which roughly 68% were seen once. The ten top clones hold about 6% of the sample.

Resection was performed on patients in Japan or China between the mid-2010s and the late 2010s. Two lung cancer pathologists independently confirmed the histologic diagnosis of each case on H&E slides. Macro-dissection after pathologic assessment enriched premalignant or tumor cells for nucleic acid extraction. The AllPrep DNA/RNA FFPE Kit was used to isolate DNA from FFPE tissue. The sequence came from a person in their sixties or seventies with lung adenocarcinoma. This receptor chain uses TRBV5-1 and TRBJ2-2; the D element could tentatively be TRBD1 or TRBD2, as 5 bases agree for each. Specimen: FFPE invasive lung adenocarcinoma tissue. What this sample's cell subset or site label stands for: frankly invasive lung adenocarcinoma (ADC). The DNA is TGCGCCAGCAGCTTGCAATTTCCAGGGAGCACCGGGGAGCTGTTTTTT. Translated, this is CASSLQFPGSTGELFF.